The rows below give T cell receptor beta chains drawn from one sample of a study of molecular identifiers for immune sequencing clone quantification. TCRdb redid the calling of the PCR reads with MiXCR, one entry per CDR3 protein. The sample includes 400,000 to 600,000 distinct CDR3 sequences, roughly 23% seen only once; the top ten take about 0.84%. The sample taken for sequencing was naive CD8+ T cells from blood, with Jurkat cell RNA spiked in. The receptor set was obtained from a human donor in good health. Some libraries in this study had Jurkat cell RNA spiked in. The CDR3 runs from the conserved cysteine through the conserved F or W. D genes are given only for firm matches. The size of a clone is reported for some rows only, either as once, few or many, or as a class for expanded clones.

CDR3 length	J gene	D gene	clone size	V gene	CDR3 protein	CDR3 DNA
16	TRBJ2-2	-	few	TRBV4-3	CASSQDRGQITGELFF	TGCGCCAGCAGCCAAGACAGGGGTCAAATCACCGGGGAGCTGTTTTTT
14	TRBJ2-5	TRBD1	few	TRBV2	CASRDRTTEETQYF	TGTGCCAGCAGGGACAGGACGACCGAAGAGACCCAGTACTTC
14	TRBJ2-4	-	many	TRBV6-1	CASSNRQTKNIQYF	TGTGCCAGCAGTAACCGACAGACCAAAAACATTCAGTACTTC
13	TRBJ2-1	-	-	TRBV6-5	CASRQDSYNGQFF	TGTGCCAGCAGACAGGATTCCTACAATGGGCAGTTCTTC
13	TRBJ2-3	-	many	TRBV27	CASSHTGTDTQYF	TGTGCCAGCAGCCACACGGGCACAGATACGCAGTATTTT
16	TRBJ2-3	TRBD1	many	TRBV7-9	CASSLGQGTSTDTQYF	TGTGCCAGCAGCTTGGGACAGGGGACTAGCACAGATACGCAGTATTTT
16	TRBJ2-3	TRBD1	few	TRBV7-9	CASSDSGTATTDTQYF	TGTGCCAGCAGCGATTCCGGGACAGCTACCACAGATACGCAGTATTTT
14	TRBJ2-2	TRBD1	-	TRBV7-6	CASSRDRNTGELFF	TGTGCCAGCAGCCGGGACAGGAACACCGGGGAGCTGTTTTTT
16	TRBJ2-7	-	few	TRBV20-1	CSARDDVRGTVYEQYF	TGCAGTGCTAGAGATGACGTACGGGGCACGGTTTACGAGCAGTACTTC
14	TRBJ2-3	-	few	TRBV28	CASSLVRVTDTQYF	TGTGCCAGCAGTTTGGTCAGGGTCACAGATACGCAGTATTTT
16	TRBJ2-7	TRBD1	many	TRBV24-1	CATSDNTGESSYEQYF	TGTGCCACCAGTGATAACACAGGGGAGAGCTCCTACGAGCAGTACTTC
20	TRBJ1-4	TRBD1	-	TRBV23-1	CASSQSDRDRESQLNEKLFF	TGCGCCAGCAGTCAATCAGACCGGGACAGGGAATCCCAGCTTAATGAAAAACTGTTTTTT
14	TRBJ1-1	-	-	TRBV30	CAWSAPDRNTEAFF	TGTGCCTGGAGTGCCCCCGACAGGAACACTGAAGCTTTCTTT
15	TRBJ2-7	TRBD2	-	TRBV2	CASSELASGYYEQYF	TGTGCCAGCAGTGAATTGGCTAGCGGCTACTACGAGCAGTACTTC
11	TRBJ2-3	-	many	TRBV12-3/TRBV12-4	CASSLVDTQYF	TGTGCCAGCAGTTTGGTAGATACGCAGTATTTT
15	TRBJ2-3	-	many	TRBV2	CASSELARAADTQYF	TGTGCCAGCAGTGAACTAGCAAGGGCGGCGGATACGCAGTATTTT
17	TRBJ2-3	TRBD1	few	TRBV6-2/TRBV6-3	CASSYEGDRGSTDTQYF	TGTGCCAGCAGTTACGAGGGTGACAGGGGCAGCACAGATACGCAGTATTTT
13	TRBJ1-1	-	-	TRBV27	CASQGTLNTEAFF	TGTGCCAGCCAGGGGACCCTGAACACTGAAGCTTTCTTT
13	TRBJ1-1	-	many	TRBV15	CATSRTVGAEAFF	TGTGCCACCAGCAGGACGGTGGGGGCTGAAGCTTTCTTT
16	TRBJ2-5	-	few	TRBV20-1	CSAFSGFWTPKETQYF	TGCAGTGCTTTTTCGGGGTTTTGGACCCCAAAAGAGACCCAGTACTTC
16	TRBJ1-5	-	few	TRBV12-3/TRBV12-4	CASSPPGAGFSQPQHF	TGTGCCAGCAGTCCGCCTGGAGCGGGCTTTAGTCAGCCCCAGCATTTT
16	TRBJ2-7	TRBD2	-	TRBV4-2	CAGSREEGTTAYEQYF	TGTGCCGGCAGCCGAGAAGAGGGGACTACGGCCTACGAGCAGTACTTC
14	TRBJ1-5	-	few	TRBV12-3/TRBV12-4	CASSWQFSNQPQHF	TGTGCCAGCAGTTGGCAGTTTAGCAATCAGCCCCAGCATTTT
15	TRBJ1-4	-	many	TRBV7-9	CASSPRGRDSEKLFF	TGTGCCAGCAGCCCGAGGGGGAGAGATAGTGAAAAACTGTTTTTT
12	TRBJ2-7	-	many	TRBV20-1	CSARSASYEQYF	TGCAGTGCTAGGTCCGCCTCCTACGAGCAGTACTTC
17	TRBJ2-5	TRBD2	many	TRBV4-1	CASSQEYVAGPLETQYF	TGCGCCAGCAGCCAAGAATACGTAGCGGGGCCCCTAGAGACCCAGTACTTC
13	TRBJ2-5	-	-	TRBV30	CARNQGGLETQYF	TGTGCCCGGAACCAGGGCGGTCTAGAGACCCAGTACTTC
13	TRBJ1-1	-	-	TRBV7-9	CTSSFVGNTEAFF	TGTACCAGCAGCTTCGTAGGGAACACTGAAGCTTTCTTT
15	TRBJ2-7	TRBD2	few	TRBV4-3	CASSQGGGRYYEQYF	TGCGCCAGCAGCCAAGGCGGCGGGAGGTACTACGAGCAGTACTTC
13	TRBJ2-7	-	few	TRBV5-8	CASSLVWRNEQYF	TGTGCCAGCAGCTTGGTCTGGAGAAACGAGCAGTACTTC
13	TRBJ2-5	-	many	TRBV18	CASSPPYQETQYF	TGTGCCAGCAGCCCACCGTACCAAGAGACCCAGTACTTC
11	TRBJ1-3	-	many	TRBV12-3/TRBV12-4	CASSRGVPIYF	TGTGCCAGCAGTCGAGGGGTCCCCATATATTTT
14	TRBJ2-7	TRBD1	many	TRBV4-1	CASSHDRGLYEQYF	TGCGCCAGCAGCCATGACAGGGGATTATACGAGCAGTACTTC